This TCR beta chain was sequenced during a study of early T cells in non-severe SARS-CoV-2 infection. About the study: Chains stayed unpaired after sequencing of bulk RNA from unsorted whole blood.

Whole-study results and caveats: Matches to VDJdb favored anti-spike CD8 responses and missed private and CD4 specificities.

Each cDNA molecule carried a unique molecular identifier. TCRdb reprocessed the 5' RACE reads via MiXCR and lists one record per CDR3 protein. The profile shows roughly 120,000 distinct CDR3 sequences, roughly 12% of them singletons. Note on this clonotype: Antigen: not known.

V dropped 4 bases and J dropped 7 bases, with 11 bases sitting between them. This CDR3 has 12 amino acids. CDR1 is DFQATT and CDR2 is SNEGSKA in the germline V gene (reference sequence). The V and J genes are TRBV20-1 and TRBJ2-1, with D perhaps TRBD1 or TRBD2 (5 bases each). The specimen comprised whole blood, sampled at baseline. The receptor comes from an adult who was a healthcare worker with PCR-confirmed SARS-CoV-2 infection or an uninfected control (not recorded which). CDR3 DNA sequence: TGCAGTGCTACGAGGGGTGGTAATGAGCAGTTCTTC. It codes for CSATRGGNEQFF.